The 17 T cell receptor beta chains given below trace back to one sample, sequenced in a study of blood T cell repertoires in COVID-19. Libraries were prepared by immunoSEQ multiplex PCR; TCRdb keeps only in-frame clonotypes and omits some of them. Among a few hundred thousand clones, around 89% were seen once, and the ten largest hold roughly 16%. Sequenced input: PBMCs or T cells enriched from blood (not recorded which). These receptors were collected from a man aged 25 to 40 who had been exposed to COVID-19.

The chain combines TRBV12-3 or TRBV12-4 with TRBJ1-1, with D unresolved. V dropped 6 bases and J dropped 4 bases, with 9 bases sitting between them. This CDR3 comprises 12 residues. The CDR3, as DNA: TGTGCCAGCAGCCTAGTTATCACTGAAGCTTTCTTT. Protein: CASSLVITEAFF.

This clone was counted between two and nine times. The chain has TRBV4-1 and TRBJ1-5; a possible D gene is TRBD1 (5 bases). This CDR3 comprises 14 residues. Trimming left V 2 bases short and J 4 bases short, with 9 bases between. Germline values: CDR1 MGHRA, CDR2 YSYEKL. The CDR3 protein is CASSQPTANQPQHF. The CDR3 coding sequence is TGCGCCAGCAGCCAACCGACAGCAAATCAGCCCCAGCATTTT.

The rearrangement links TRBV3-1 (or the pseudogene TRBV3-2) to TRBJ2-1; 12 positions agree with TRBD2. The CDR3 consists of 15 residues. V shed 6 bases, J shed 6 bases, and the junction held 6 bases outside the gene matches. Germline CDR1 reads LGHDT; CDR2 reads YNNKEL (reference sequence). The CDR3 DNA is TGTGCCAGCAGTCCTAGCGGGGGGGCCTTCAATGAGCAGTTCTTC. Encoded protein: CASSPSGGAFNEQFF.

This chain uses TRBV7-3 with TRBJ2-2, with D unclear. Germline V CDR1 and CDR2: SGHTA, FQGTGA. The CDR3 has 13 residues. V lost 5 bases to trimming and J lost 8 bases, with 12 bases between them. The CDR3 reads CASSPGSRGELFF. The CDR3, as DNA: TGTGCCAGCAGCCCAGGCTCTCGGGGGGAGCTGTTTTTT. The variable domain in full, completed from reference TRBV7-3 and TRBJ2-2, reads GAGVSQTPSNKVTEKGKYVELRCDPISGHTALYWYRQSLGQGPEFLIYFQGTGAADDSGLPNDRFFAVRPEGSVSTLKIQRTERGDSAVYLCASSPGSRGELFFGEGSRLTVL.

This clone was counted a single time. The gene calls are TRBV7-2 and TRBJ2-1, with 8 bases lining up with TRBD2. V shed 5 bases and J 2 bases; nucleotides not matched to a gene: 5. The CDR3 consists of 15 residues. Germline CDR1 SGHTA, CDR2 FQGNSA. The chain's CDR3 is CASSPERGTYNEQFF. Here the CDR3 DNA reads TGTGCCAGCAGCCCGGAGCGGGGGACCTACAATGAGCAGTTCTTC. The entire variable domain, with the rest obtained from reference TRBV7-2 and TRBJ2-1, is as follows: GAGVSQSPSNKVTEKGKDVELRCDPISGHTALYWYRQSLGQGLEFLIYFQGNSAPDKSGLPSDRFSAERTGGSVSTLTIQRTQQEDSAVYLCASSPERGTYNEQFFGPGTRLTVL.

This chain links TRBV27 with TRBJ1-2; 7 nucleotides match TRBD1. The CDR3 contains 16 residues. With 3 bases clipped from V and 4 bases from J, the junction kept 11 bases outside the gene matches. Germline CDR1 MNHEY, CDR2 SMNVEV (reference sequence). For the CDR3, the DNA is TGTGCCAGCAGTTTTAGGATGGGACAGAATCCCTATGGCTACACCTTC. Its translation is CASSFRMGQNPYGYTF.

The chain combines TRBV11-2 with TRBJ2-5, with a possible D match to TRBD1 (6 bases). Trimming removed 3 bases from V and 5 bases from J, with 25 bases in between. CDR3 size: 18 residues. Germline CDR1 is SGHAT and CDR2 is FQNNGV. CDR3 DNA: TGTGCCAGCAGCTTTTGGGGGATGATGGGGGCTGCGGCCGAGACCCAGTACTTC. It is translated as CASSFWGMMGAAAETQYF.

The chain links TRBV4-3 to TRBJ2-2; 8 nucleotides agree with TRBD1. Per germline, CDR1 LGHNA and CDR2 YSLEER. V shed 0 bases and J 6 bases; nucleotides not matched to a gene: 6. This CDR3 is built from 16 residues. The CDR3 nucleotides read TGCGCCAGCAGCCAAGATCGGACAGGGAAGTCCGGGGAGCTGTTTTTT. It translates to CASSQDRTGKSGELFF.

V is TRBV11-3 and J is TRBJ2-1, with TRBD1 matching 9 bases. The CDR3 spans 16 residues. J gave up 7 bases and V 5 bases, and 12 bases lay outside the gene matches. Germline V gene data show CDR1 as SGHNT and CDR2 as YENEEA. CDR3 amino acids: CASSGKGQGKKNEQFF. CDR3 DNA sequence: TGTGCCAGCAGCGGAAAGGGACAGGGAAAAAAAAATGAGCAGTTCTTC.

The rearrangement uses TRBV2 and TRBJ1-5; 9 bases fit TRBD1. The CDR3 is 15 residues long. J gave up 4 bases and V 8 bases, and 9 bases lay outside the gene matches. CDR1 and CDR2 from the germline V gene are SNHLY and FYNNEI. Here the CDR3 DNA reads TGTGCCAGCGATTCCTCCGGGACAGGGAATCAGCCCCAGCATTTT. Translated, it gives CASDSSGTGNQPQHF.

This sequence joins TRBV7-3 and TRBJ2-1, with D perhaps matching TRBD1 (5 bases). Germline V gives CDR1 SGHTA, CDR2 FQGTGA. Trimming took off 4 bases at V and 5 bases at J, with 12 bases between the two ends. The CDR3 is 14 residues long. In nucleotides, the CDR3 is TGTGCCAGCAGCTACCGGCAGGGCGACAATGAGCAGTTCTTC. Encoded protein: CASSYRQGDNEQFF.

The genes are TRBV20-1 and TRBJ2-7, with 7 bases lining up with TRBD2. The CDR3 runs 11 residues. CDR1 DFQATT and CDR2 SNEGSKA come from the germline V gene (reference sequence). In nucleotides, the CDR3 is TGCAGCTGGGGGGGTACCTACGAGCAGTACTTC. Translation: CSWGGTYEQYF.

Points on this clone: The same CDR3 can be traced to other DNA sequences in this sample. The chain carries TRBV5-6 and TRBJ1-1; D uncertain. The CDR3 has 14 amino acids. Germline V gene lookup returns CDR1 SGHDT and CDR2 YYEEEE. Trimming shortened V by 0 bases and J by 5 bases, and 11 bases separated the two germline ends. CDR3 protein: CASSLVGAGTEAFF. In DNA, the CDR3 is TGTGCCAGCAGCTTGGTGGGCGCGGGAACTGAAGCTTTCTTT.

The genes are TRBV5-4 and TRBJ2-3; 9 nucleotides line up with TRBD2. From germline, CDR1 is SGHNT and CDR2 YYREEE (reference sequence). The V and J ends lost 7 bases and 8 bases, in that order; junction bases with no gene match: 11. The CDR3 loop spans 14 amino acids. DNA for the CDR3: TGTGCCAGCGGGGGGGCGGGGGGGGCCACTACGCAGTATTTT. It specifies CASGGAGGATTQYF.

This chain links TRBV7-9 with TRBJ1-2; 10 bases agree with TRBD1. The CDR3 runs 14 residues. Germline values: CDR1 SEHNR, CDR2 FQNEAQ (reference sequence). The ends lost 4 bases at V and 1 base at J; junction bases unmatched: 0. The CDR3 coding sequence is TGTGCCAGCAGCTGGACAGGGGGTAACTATGGCTACACCTTC. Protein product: CASSWTGGNYGYTF.

The CDR3 sequence is CASSFGEKLFF. CDR3 nucleotides: TGTGCCAGCAGTTTCGGTGAAAAACTGTTTTTT. The V gene is TRBV12-3 or TRBV12-4, the J gene TRBJ1-4; D is ambiguous. The CDR3 length is 11 residues. Trimming removed 3 bases from V and 7 bases from J, with 3 bases in between.

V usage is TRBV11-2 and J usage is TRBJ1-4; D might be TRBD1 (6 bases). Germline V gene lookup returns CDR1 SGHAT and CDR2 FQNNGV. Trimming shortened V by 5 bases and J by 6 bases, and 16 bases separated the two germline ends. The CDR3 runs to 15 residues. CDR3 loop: CASSRDGQNDEKLFF. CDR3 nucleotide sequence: TGTGCCAGCAGCCGGGATGGACAGAACGATGAAAAACTGTTTTTT.